The 31 T cell receptor beta chains listed next were all sequenced from one sample in a study of CD8 T cells in ankylosing spondylitis. Antigen specificity for these receptors is unknown. Whole-study findings and limits: For ankylosing spondylitis blood, a TCR beta motif of about eight highly homologous variants appeared characteristic.

TCRdb itself ran the 5' RACE reads through MiXCR, one entry per CDR3 protein. The sample has about 800,000 distinct CDR3 sequences, approximately 10% seen once. Sequenced material: blood, either unsorted or a sorted T cell fraction (not recorded which). Source of these receptors: a male donor with ankylosing spondylitis.

This clonotype was detected ten times or more. The chain couples TRBV12-3 or TRBV12-4 to TRBJ1-6; no clear D gene. The CDR3 extends over 16 amino acids. Trimming removed 6 bases from V and 9 bases from J, with 21 bases in between. The CDR3, as DNA: TGTGCCAGCAGCCGAGGGTCCCGAGAGCCCACTTCACCCCTCCACTTT. Amino acids: CASSRGSREPTSPLHF.

In its sample, this clonotype was seen a few times. This rearrangement joins TRBV12-3 or TRBV12-4 to TRBJ2-1, with 8 nucleotides matching TRBD2. V trimming: 1 base; J trimming: 10 bases; junction bases outside the gene matches: 15. This CDR3 spans 17 amino acids. The CDR3 bases are TGTGCCAGCAGTTTAGGGGTATGGGGGCGGGGGGCAAGGGAGCAGTTCTTC. Translated, it gives CASSLGVWGRGAREQFF.

This chain connects TRBV19 to TRBJ1-2; 7 nucleotides line up with TRBD1. V lost 7 bases to trimming and J lost 7 bases; unmatched junction nucleotides: 21. This CDR3 has 17 amino acids. Germline V CDR1 and CDR2: LNHDA, SQIVND (reference sequence). The CDR3 sequence: CASTSRDSLSSSSGYTF. CDR3 in DNA: TGTGCCAGTACTTCACGGGACAGCCTTTCCTCAAGCTCTGGCTACACCTTC.

This clonotype has a count of ten or more. The chain joins TRBV7-9 to TRBJ1-1; tentatively, D is TRBD1 (5 bases). Germline-derived CDR1 and CDR2 are SEHNR and FQNEAQ (reference sequence). CDR3 length: 14 residues. V lost 5 bases to trimming and J lost 1 base, with 11 bases between them. The CDR3 region is CASSPPGGNTEAFF. The CDR3 DNA reads as TGTGCCAGCAGCCCTCCGGGGGGGAACACTGAAGCTTTCTTT.

This clonotype was found a few times. The rearrangement links TRBV29-1 to TRBJ2-5; 11 nucleotides line up with TRBD1. V dropped 7 bases and J dropped 3; count of bases not matched to a gene: 4. The CDR3 runs 13 residues. Germline CDR1 reads SQVTM; CDR2 reads ANQGSEA. Here the CDR3 DNA reads TGCAGCGGGGGACAGGGGGAAAAAGAGACCCAGTACTTC. This sequence encodes CSGGQGEKETQYF.

This clonotype showed up just a few times. The chain has TRBV14 and TRBJ2-5, with no clear D. V dropped 4 bases and J dropped 0 bases, with 6 bases sitting between them. In germline, CDR1 is SGHDN, CDR2 FVKESK. There are 13 residues in the CDR3. The CDR3 nucleotides are TGTGCCAGCAGCCCCCAGTACCAAGAGACCCAGTACTTC. It translates to CASSPQYQETQYF.

This clonotype has at least ten counts. The J gene is TRBJ2-5, the V gene TRBV10-3; 9 bases align to TRBD1. This CDR3 has 12 residues. CDR1 is ENHRY and CDR2 is SYGVKD in the germline V gene. J gave up 5 bases and V 6 bases, and 1 base lay outside the gene matches. CDR3 region: CAIRDRGETQYF. The CDR3 coding sequence is TGTGCCATCAGGGACAGGGGTGAGACCCAGTACTTC.

This clonotype was seen more than once but under ten times. CDR3 nucleotide sequence: TGCAGTGCTAGCTTAGTCCAAGAGACCCAGTACTTC. Its protein product is CSASLVQETQYF. V is TRBV20-1 and J is TRBJ2-5; D call uncertain. The germline CDR1 and CDR2 sequences are DFQATT and SNEGSKA (reference sequence). The CDR3 consists of 12 residues. Deletions cut 3 bases from V and 1 base from J, with 6 bases between.

This clonotype was counted at least ten times. This rearrangement joins TRBV29-1 to TRBJ2-1; either TRBD1 or TRBD2 may fit D (5 bases each). The CDR3 loop spans 13 amino acids. CDR1 and CDR2 (germline): SQVTM, ANQGSEA. V was shortened by 7 bases and J by 9 bases, with 19 bases between the two germline ends. The CDR3 sequence: CSALGPTTGEQFF. The CDR3 DNA follows: TGCAGCGCTCTGGGACCCACAACGGGTGAGCAGTTCTTC.

This clonotype occurred a few times. The chain couples TRBV7-2 to TRBJ1-1; no reliable D call. Trimming took off 7 bases at V and 0 bases at J, with 9 bases between the two ends. The CDR3 has 13 amino acids. The V gene's germline CDR1 is SGHTA and CDR2 FQGNSA. The CDR3, as DNA: TGTGCCAGCACTCTACACATGAACACTGAAGCTTTCTTT. It yields the protein CASTLHMNTEAFF.

The chain combines TRBV7-3 with TRBJ2-5, with 13 bases aligning to TRBD2. The CDR3 sequence is 16 residues long. Trimming cost V 4 bases and J 5 bases; bases outside gene matches: 7. CDR1 is SGHTA, CDR2 FQGTGA, per germline. CDR3 protein: CASSSGLAGSGETQYF. The CDR3 coding sequence is TGTGCCAGCAGCTCGGGACTAGCGGGGTCTGGTGAGACCCAGTACTTC. Supplemented by reference TRBV7-3 and TRBJ2-5, the full variable domain reads GAGVSQTPSNKVTEKGKYVELRCDPISGHTALYWYRQSLGQGPEFLIYFQGTGAADDSGLPNDRFFAVRPEGSVSTLKIQRTERGDSAVYLCASSSGLAGSGETQYFGPGTRLLVL.

This sequence joins TRBV5-4 and TRBJ1-6; D might be TRBD1 (5 bases). This CDR3 has 14 amino acids. Germline CDR1 is SGHNT and CDR2 is YYREEE (reference sequence). With 4 bases removed from V and 10 bases from J, the gap between germline ends came to 15 bases. CDR3 coding DNA: TGTGCCAGCAGCCCACAGGACCGGATATCACCCCTCCACTTT. Translating gives CASSPQDRISPLHF.

This clonotype was detected ten times or more. The chain employs TRBV20-1 and TRBJ2-1; a weak D match, TRBD2 (5 bases). The length of the CDR3 is 16 residues. Germline V lookup: CDR1 DFQATT, CDR2 SNEGSKA (reference sequence). V was trimmed by 2 bases and J by 4 bases, leaving 18 bases between them. CDR3 sequence: CSARPPQDFSYNEQFF. CDR3 bases: TGCAGTGCTAGACCCCCCCAGGACTTCTCTTACAATGAGCAGTTCTTC.

This clonotype showed up many times. The chain employs TRBV6-2 or TRBV6-3 and TRBJ2-7; no definite D call. The length of the CDR3 is 11 residues. Between the trimmed V and J ends, which lost 6 bases and 3 bases, there was a span of 6 bases. The germline gives CDR1 MNHEY, CDR2 SVGEGT. The CDR3 loop is CASSRDYEQYF. In DNA form, the CDR3 reads TGTGCCAGCAGCCGAGACTACGAGCAGTACTTC.

V usage is TRBV20-1 and J usage is TRBJ2-3, with 12 positions matching TRBD2. CDR1 and CDR2 from the germline V gene are DFQATT and SNEGSKA (reference sequence). This CDR3 comprises 15 residues. V lost 4 bases and J lost 6; bases outside the gene matches: 8. CDR3 nucleotides: TGCAGTGCTACCTCGACTAGCGGGAGTGGGGATACGCAGTATTTT. Its translation: CSATSTSGSGDTQYF.

This clonotype was picked up a small number of times. This chain links TRBV15 with TRBJ2-7; 12 bases match TRBD1. V was clipped by 3 bases and J by 4 bases; unmatched bases: 13. Germline V gives CDR1 LNHNV, CDR2 YYDKDF (reference sequence). The CDR3 is made up of 18 amino acids. The CDR3 sequence is CATSSRDRGLLKRYEQYF. The CDR3 nucleotides are TGTGCCACCAGCAGCCGGGACAGGGGGCTTCTTAAGAGGTACGAGCAGTACTTC. Complete variable domain (other parts from reference TRBV15 and TRBJ2-7): DAMVIQNPRYQVTQFGKPVTLSCSQTLNHNVMYWYQQKSSQAPKLLFHYYDKDFNNEADTPDNFQSRRPNTSFCFLDIRSPGLGDTAMYLCATSSRDRGLLKRYEQYFGPGTRLTVT.

This chain links TRBV20-1 with TRBJ2-7; the D is unclear. Germline V CDR1 and CDR2: DFQATT, SNEGSKA (reference sequence). CDR3 length: 14 residues. V shed 0 bases and J shed 4 bases, with 13 bases lying between them. The CDR3 loop is CSAREMRQTYEQYF. For the CDR3, the DNA is TGCAGTGCTAGAGAGATGAGGCAGACATACGAGCAGTACTTC.

In its sample, this clonotype was seen a few times. CDR3 DNA sequence: TGTGCCAGCAGCTTATCGGGACAGGGCGCAGATACGCAGTATTTT. Its protein product is CASSLSGQGADTQYF. The chain uses TRBV7-2 and TRBJ2-3; TRBD1 matches at 9 bases. J lost 4 bases, V lost 2 bases, and 4 bases had no gene match. The CDR3 totals 15 residues. Per the germline V gene, CDR1 is SGHTA and CDR2 is FQGNSA.

This clonotype was recorded many times. The rearrangement joins TRBV12-3 or TRBV12-4 to TRBJ2-2; TRBD1 is a possible D gene (6 bases). V lost 4 bases and J 5 bases, leaving 17 bases between the germline ends. The CDR3 loop spans 16 amino acids. The CDR3, as DNA: TGTGCCAGCAGTTGGGATGGGGGCGCCCGGACCGGGGAGCTGTTTTTT. Its translation is CASSWDGGARTGELFF.

In its sample, this clonotype was seen many times. The chain links TRBV7-2 to TRBJ2-6; D gene unclear. The V end lost 10 bases, the J end lost 0 bases, and 4 bases lay between the germline ends. Germline CDR1 and CDR2: SGHTA and FQGNSA. The CDR3 covers 12 residues. The CDR3 DNA is TGTGCCACCACCTCTGGGGCCAACGTCCTGACTTTC. Amino acids: CATTSGANVLTF. The full variable domain, in which reference TRBV7-2 and TRBJ2-6 provide the parts outside the CDR3, is GAGVSQSPSNKVTEKGKDVELRCDPISGHTALYWYRQSLGQGLEFLIYFQGNSAPDKSGLPSDRFSAERTGGSVSTLTIQRTQQEDSAVYLCATTSGANVLTFGAGSRLTVL.

In this sample, this clonotype turned up many times. J is TRBJ2-1 and V is TRBV29-1, with TRBD1 matching over 7 bases. V lost 5 bases and J lost 0; bases outside the gene matches: 1. The CDR3 consists of 13 residues. Germline CDR1 and CDR2: SQVTM and ANQGSEA. This CDR3 is CSVRQGSYNEQFF. In nucleotides, the CDR3 is TGCAGCGTTCGACAGGGCTCCTACAATGAGCAGTTCTTC.

The J gene is TRBJ2-1, the V gene TRBV11-1, with 10 positions matching TRBD2. J lost 7 bases, V lost 5 bases, and 20 bases had no gene match. Germline lookup yields CDR1 SGHAT and CDR2 FQDESV (reference sequence). CDR3 length: 19 residues. The CDR3 coding sequence is TGTGCCAGCAGCCCACCCGGGGGAGGAGAAGCGGGAGGGAGGAATGAGCAGTTCTTC. This codes for CASSPPGGGEAGGRNEQFF.

This clonotype was seen a few times. The chain carries TRBV28 and TRBJ2-3, with TRBD1 identical over 7 bases. The CDR3 has 16 residues. The germline gives CDR1 MDHEN, CDR2 SYDVKM. J was trimmed by 2 bases and V by 3 bases; bases with no gene match: 8. The CDR3 sequence: CASSFSPGQPTDTQYF. CDR3 DNA: TGTGCCAGCAGTTTTTCCCCGGGACAGCCCACAGATACGCAGTATTTT.

This chain connects TRBV20-1 to TRBJ2-7; D is ambiguous. The CDR3 totals 14 residues. Trimming cost V 3 bases and J 3 bases, with 15 bases left between them. From germline, CDR1 is DFQATT and CDR2 SNEGSKA (reference sequence). The CDR3 loop is CSARPGPRGYEQYF. The DNA for the CDR3 is TGCAGTGCTAGGCCGGGCCCCCGAGGCTACGAGCAGTACTTC.

The sample holds a few counts of this clonotype. This rearrangement joins TRBV28 to TRBJ1-2; D uncertain. CDR1 is MDHEN and CDR2 is SYDVKM in the germline V gene. Trimming shortened V by 4 bases and J by 5 bases, and 17 bases separated the two germline ends. This CDR3 region has 15 residues. The DNA of the CDR3 is TGTGCCAGCAGTTCCAAAGTAATCTGGAATTATGGCTACACCTTC. Amino acids: CASSSKVIWNYGYTF.

This clonotype has a handful of counts. The chain is built from TRBV20-1 and TRBJ2-5; D is unclear. The V end lost 4 bases, the J end lost 5 bases, and 11 bases lay between the germline ends. This CDR3 is 12 amino acids long. From germline, CDR1 is DFQATT and CDR2 SNEGSKA (reference sequence). CDR3 coding DNA: TGCAGTGCTAACGTCAGGAGCGAGACCCAGTACTTC. Residues: CSANVRSETQYF.

CDR3: CASSQGTWGTYEQYF. DNA of the CDR3: TGCGCCAGCAGCCAAGGGACATGGGGAACCTACGAGCAGTACTTC. The V and J genes are TRBV4-3 and TRBJ2-7, with a possible D match to TRBD1 (5 bases). Germline lookup yields CDR1 LGHNA and CDR2 YSLEER. The CDR3 is 15 amino acids. Trimming shortened V by 1 base and J by 2 bases, and 12 bases separated the two germline ends.

This clonotype was picked up a small number of times. Here the CDR3 reads CASSFQWDGEQYF. The DNA of the CDR3 is TGTGCCAGCAGCTTCCAATGGGACGGCGAGCAGTACTTC. This chain connects TRBV11-2 to TRBJ2-7; D is possibly TRBD1 or TRBD2 (5 bases each). V lost 3 bases to trimming and J lost 6 bases, with 12 bases between them. In germline, CDR1 is SGHAT, CDR2 FQNNGV. The CDR3 extends over 13 amino acids.

This clonotype turned up a few times. This sequence joins TRBV18 and TRBJ2-3, with a possible D match to TRBD2 (6 bases). The germline gives CDR1 KGHSH, CDR2 LQKENI. CDR3 size: 16 residues. Trimming took off 6 bases at V and 0 bases at J, with 16 bases between the two ends. The CDR3 bases are TGTGCCAGCTCTAACCGGCAGCTAGCGAGCACAGATACGCAGTATTTT. This codes for CASSNRQLASTDTQYF.

This clonotype was observed a few times. The chain has TRBV9 and TRBJ1-1, with D possibly being TRBD1 (6 bases). Germline CDR1 SGDLS, CDR2 YYNGEE. The CDR3 runs to 15 residues. Trimming removed 0 bases at V and 3 bases at J, with 12 bases between. CDR3 loop: CASSVGWGADTEAFF. CDR3 in DNA: TGTGCCAGCAGCGTAGGGTGGGGGGCTGACACTGAAGCTTTCTTT.

The rearrangement links TRBV28 to TRBJ1-1; D remains unclear. Germline lookup yields CDR1 MDHEN and CDR2 SYDVKM. Trimming cost V 3 bases and J 6 bases, with 17 bases left between them. The CDR3 is 15 amino acids. The CDR3 sequence is CASSFQVAGVPEAFF. CDR3 coding DNA: TGTGCCAGCAGTTTCCAGGTCGCCGGCGTGCCTGAAGCTTTCTTT.